This T cell receptor (beta chain) appears in the sequencing data of a study of T-cell memory formation after mild COVID-19. Study-wide background: There were largely donor-specific TCR clusters. Study observations and caveats: Pre-infection memory already had some responding clones, implying cross-reactive memory joined. Mainly CM and EM harbored the contracting CD4+ clones; mainly EMRA harbored the CD8+ ones. The study found balanced CD4/CD8 in clones contracting day 15 to 85 and a CD4+ lean in later expanders.

In regard to this clonotype: Its specificity is not known.

This CDR3 has 15 amino acids. Trimming took off 3 bases at V and 4 bases at J, with 15 bases between the two ends. TCRdb used MiXCR to reprocess the 5' RACE reads, holding one entry per CDR3 protein. The sample lists about half a million distinct CDR3 sequences; 15% to 20% were seen once. This sequence originates from an adult woman who had mild COVID-19 (a few samples of this study predate the infection). Cell type and time point are not known. The chain carries TRBV12-3 or TRBV12-4 and TRBJ1-2; D might be TRBD1 (5 bases). The sample was PBMCs or a T cell subset sorted from them (not recorded which). In nucleotides, the CDR3 is TGTGCCAGCAGTTTTGGGTCAGGGCTCAGCTATGGCTACACCTTC. It specifies CASSFGSGLSYGYTF.